The 25 T cell receptor beta chains in this list originate from one sample, sequenced in a study of blood T cell repertoires in COVID-19. Sequenced by immunoSEQ multiplex PCR; TCRdb stores in-frame clones only, minus some. The top ten clones hold over 5% of a sample with some 150,000 clones, 78% of them seen once. Sequenced sample: PBMCs or T cells enriched from blood (not recorded which). All receptors derive from a woman in her 50s who had recovered from COVID-19.

V usage is TRBV7-8 and J usage is TRBJ1-3; TRBD1 aligns across 10 bases. CDR3 length equals 16 residues. The J segment lost 2 bases and the V segment lost 5 bases, leaving 6 bases of the junction unmatched. CDR1 is SGHVS and CDR2 is FQNEAQ in the germline V gene. CDR3 nucleotides: TGTGCCAGCAGCCCCTTCGGACAGGGGGCTGGAAACACCATATATTTT. It encodes CASSPFGQGAGNTIYF.

J is TRBJ1-6 and V is TRBV3-1 (or the pseudogene TRBV3-2); 7 positions agree with TRBD1. The CDR3 spans 14 residues. After removal of 3 bases from V and 6 bases from J, the junction contained 2 bases not matched to a gene. From germline, CDR1 is LGHDT and CDR2 YNNKEL (reference sequence). CDR3 in DNA: TGTGCCAGCAGCCAGGGACAGCCTAATTCACCCCTCCACTTT. Translating it yields CASSQGQPNSPLHF.

The chain combines TRBV7-2 with TRBJ2-5, with a weak D call TRBD2 (5 bases). Deletions cut 1 base from V and 5 bases from J, with 8 bases between. Germline values: CDR1 SGHTA, CDR2 FQGNSA. The CDR3 has 13 amino acids. As DNA, the CDR3 is TGTGCCAGCAGCTTAGAGAGGGAGGAGACCCAGTACTTC. Translated: CASSLEREETQYF.

The rearrangement joins TRBV10-3 to TRBJ1-1; D is ambiguous. V was shortened by 6 bases and J by 2 bases, with 4 bases between the two germline ends. Germline lookup yields CDR1 ENHRY and CDR2 SYGVKD. The CDR3 has 11 residues. CDR3 loop: CAIRRNTEAFF. The CDR3, as DNA: TGTGCCATCAGGCGAAACACTGAAGCTTTCTTT.

This chain's CDR3 is CASSQSETEEGYTF. The CDR3 DNA reads TGTGCCAGCAGCCAAAGTGAAACTGAAGAAGGCTACACCTTC. The chain is built from TRBV3-1 (or the pseudogene TRBV3-2) and TRBJ1-2, with unresolved D. Germline CDR1 is LGHDT and CDR2 is YNNKEL (reference sequence). The CDR3 spans 14 residues. V was cut by 2 bases and J by 8 bases, with 15 bases left in between.

This rearrangement joins TRBV7-2 to TRBJ1-2; TRBD1 might be the D (5 bases). V lost 5 bases and J lost 8, with 21 bases in between. The CDR3 contains 15 residues. The germline gives CDR1 SGHTA, CDR2 FQGNSA. This CDR3 is CASSPLRSRVGGYTF. DNA of the CDR3: TGTGCCAGCAGCCCTCTTAGATCCAGGGTCGGAGGCTACACCTTC.

The chain combines TRBV30 with TRBJ2-3; 7 bases agree with TRBD2. The CDR3 is 15 amino acids. J gave up 4 bases and V 1 base, and 8 bases lay outside the gene matches. Germline assignment: CDR1 GTSNPN and CDR2 SVGIG (reference sequence). CDR3 DNA sequence: TGTGCCTGGAGTGCCGGTTTGGGGGGGGCAGATACGCAGTATTTT. This codes for CAWSAGLGGADTQYF. The variable domain in full, completed from reference TRBV30 and TRBJ2-3, reads SQTIHQWPATLVQPVGSPLSLECTVEGTSNPNLYWYRQAAGRGLQLLFYSVGIGQISSEVPQNLSASRPQDRQFILSSKKLLLSDSGFYLCAWSAGLGGADTQYFGPGTRLTVL.

In this sample, this clone turned up once. The chain recombines TRBV27 with TRBJ1-6; 10 bases line up with TRBD1. There are 19 residues in the CDR3. V was pared by 6 bases and J by 1 base, with 12 bases of the junction left unmatched. The germline CDR1 and CDR2 sequences are MNHEY and SMNVEV (reference sequence). The CDR3: CASSLLRDRGVSYNSPLHF. As DNA, the CDR3 is TGTGCCAGCAGCCTCCTCCGGGACAGGGGAGTATCCTATAATTCACCCCTCCACTTT.

This clone was picked up many times. The V and J genes are TRBV27 and TRBJ1-5, with TRBD1 matching 7 bases. In germline, CDR1 is MNHEY, CDR2 SMNVEV (reference sequence). The CDR3 spans 15 residues. V shed 6 bases and J 0 bases; nucleotides not matched to a gene: 5. The CDR3 here is CASRTGQFSNQPQHF. The CDR3 region has the DNA TGTGCCAGCAGGACGGGACAGTTTAGCAATCAGCCCCAGCATTTT.

The chain combines TRBV10-3 with TRBJ1-2; D perhaps matches TRBD1 (5 bases). The CDR3 extends over 15 amino acids. Trimming removed 0 bases at V and 7 bases at J, with 15 bases between. Germline CDR1 and CDR2: ENHRY and SYGVKD. The chain's CDR3 is CAISESRQSMGGYTF. DNA for the CDR3: TGTGCCATCAGTGAGTCGAGACAGAGCATGGGTGGCTACACCTTC.

This chain links TRBV6-5 with TRBJ1-6; D remains ambiguous. V lost 2 bases to trimming and J lost 1 base, with 6 bases between them. Germline CDR1 reads MNHEY; CDR2 reads SVGAGI. This CDR3 region has 15 residues. CDR3 in DNA: TGTGCCAGCAGTTACGCAGTATCCTATAATTCACCCCTCCACTTT. It translates to CASSYAVSYNSPLHF.

In this sample, this clone turned up a few times. The V and J genes are TRBV5-5 and TRBJ1-5; tentative D call: TRBD1 (6 bases). The CDR3 totals 16 residues. Germline V gene sequence: CDR1 SGHKS, CDR2 YYEKEE (reference sequence). The V gene lost 5 bases and the J gene lost 3 bases, with 18 bases spanning the gap. CDR3 bases: TGTGCCAGCAGTCCGGCCCTGACAGGAACCAATCAGCCCCAGCATTTT. Amino acid sequence: CASSPALTGTNQPQHF.

The rearrangement joins TRBV3-1 (or the pseudogene TRBV3-2) to TRBJ1-2; TRBD1 aligns across 9 bases. With V trimmed by 0 bases and J by 6 bases, 5 bases remained unmatched. This CDR3 region has 15 residues. CDR1 is LGHDT, CDR2 YNNKEL, per germline (reference sequence). The CDR3 here is CASSQDRTGGHGYTF. The CDR3 DNA sequence: TGTGCCAGCAGCCAAGATCGTACAGGGGGCCATGGCTACACCTTC.

This clone was counted only a few times. The V and J genes are TRBV2 and TRBJ1-5; D perhaps matches TRBD1 (6 bases). CDR3 length equals 14 residues. The germline V gene encodes CDR1 SNHLY and CDR2 FYNNEI. Trimming pared 7 bases from V and 6 bases from J, leaving 16 bases between. The CDR3 sequence is CASTMDSIGQPQHF. The CDR3 nucleotides are TGTGCCAGCACTATGGACAGTATCGGTCAGCCCCAGCATTTT.

The chain recombines TRBV9 with TRBJ1-5; 7 bases are shared with TRBD1. In germline, CDR1 is SGDLS, CDR2 YYNGEE. CDR3 length equals 14 residues. V was clipped by 0 bases and J by 5 bases; unmatched bases: 2. The CDR3 coding sequence is TGTGCCAGCAGCGTAGGAGGGGGCGATCAGCCCCAGCATTTT. As protein: CASSVGGGDQPQHF.

V is TRBV12-2 and J is TRBJ1-6. TRBV12-2 is deemed a pseudogene. This CDR3 is 19 amino acids long. CDR3 amino acids: CASRLASSGGFFANSPLHF. The CDR3 DNA follows: TGTGCAAGTCGCTTAGCCTCCTCCGGGGGGTTTTTTGCTAATTCACCCCTCCACTTT.

The chain employs TRBV19 and TRBJ1-6; no firm D call. The CDR3 has 14 residues. V was clipped by 3 bases and J by 3 bases, with 6 bases between them. Germline CDR1 reads LNHDA; CDR2 reads SQIVND (reference sequence). CDR3 protein: CASSITVYNSPLHF. In DNA, the CDR3 is TGTGCCAGTAGTATCACTGTCTATAATTCACCCCTCCACTTT.

The J gene is TRBJ2-3, the V gene TRBV7-3, with no clear D. This CDR3 spans 13 amino acids. Germline-derived CDR1 and CDR2 are SGHTA and FQGTGA. V was shortened by 2 bases and J by 2 bases, with 5 bases between the two germline ends. The CDR3 DNA sequence: TGTGCCAGCAGCTTAGAGCCCACAGATACGCAGTATTTT. Protein sequence: CASSLEPTDTQYF.

This clone was observed a handful of times. J is TRBJ1-2 and V is TRBV5-4; TRBD1 aligns across 10 bases. Losses at the gene ends were 1 base for V and 8 bases for J; bases not matched to a gene: 11. The CDR3 consists of 16 residues. The germline V gene has CDR1 SGHNT and CDR2 YYREEE (reference sequence). This chain's CDR3 is CASSLLPGQGLGGYTF. CDR3 sequence (DNA): TGTGCCAGCAGCTTGCTCCCGGGACAGGGGTTAGGCGGCTACACCTTC.

This clone is a singleton in its sample. The chain employs TRBV2 and TRBJ1-6; D is perhaps TRBD1 (5 bases). V lost 6 bases and J 6 bases, leaving 9 bases between the germline ends. The CDR3 covers 13 residues. Germline V lookup: CDR1 SNHLY, CDR2 FYNNEI. CDR3: CASRTGLNSPLHF. The CDR3 DNA sequence: TGTGCCAGCAGAACAGGTCTTAATTCACCCCTCCACTTT.

This rearrangement joins TRBV19 to TRBJ2-6, with TRBD1 identical over 8 bases. This CDR3 is built from 17 residues. Per germline, CDR1 LNHDA and CDR2 SQIVND (reference sequence). Germline trimming cut 6 bases from V and 0 bases from J; bases unmatched to any gene: 7. The CDR3 nucleotides read TGTGCCAGTAGGGAAGGACAGGGCCGCTCTGGGGCCAACGTCCTGACTTTC. Its translation: CASREGQGRSGANVLTF.

In its sample, this clone was seen once. CDR3 bases: TGTGCCAGCACGGCGGGGGGTTCGCTAAGGACCCAGTACTTC. It is translated as CASTAGGSLRTQYF. V gene TRBV3-1 (or the pseudogene TRBV3-2) combines with J gene TRBJ2-5, with 8 bases matching TRBD2. Germline V lookup: CDR1 LGHDT, CDR2 YNNKEL (reference sequence). The CDR3 runs 14 residues. Trimming at V came to 7 bases and at J to 7 bases, leaving 11 bases not matched to a gene.

This rearrangement joins TRBV5-1 to TRBJ2-2, with a tentative D call TRBD1 (6 bases). CDR1 is SGHRS and CDR2 is YFSETQ in the germline V gene. CDR3 length equals 14 residues. V dropped 4 bases and J dropped 4 bases, with 11 bases sitting between them. CDR3 loop: CASSQGTPTGELFF. CDR3 coding DNA: TGCGCCAGCAGCCAGGGGACGCCCACCGGGGAGCTGTTTTTT.

The CDR3 region is CSVVTRGTSTEAFF. CDR3 nucleotides: TGCAGCGTTGTGACCCGGGGGACGAGCACTGAAGCTTTCTTT. The chain combines TRBV29-1 with TRBJ1-1; a possible D gene is TRBD1 (5 bases). This CDR3 has 14 residues. V lost 4 bases and J lost 4, with 16 bases in between. Germline lookup yields CDR1 SQVTM and CDR2 ANQGSEA.

This chain links TRBV28 with TRBJ2-7; D gene uncertain. From germline, CDR1 is MDHEN and CDR2 SYDVKM. The V gene lost 2 bases and the J gene lost 1 base, with 6 bases spanning the gap. This CDR3 comprises 13 residues. The CDR3 coding sequence is TGTGCCAGCAGTTTAGGGCAGTCCTACGAGCAGTACTTC. Its translation is CASSLGQSYEQYF.